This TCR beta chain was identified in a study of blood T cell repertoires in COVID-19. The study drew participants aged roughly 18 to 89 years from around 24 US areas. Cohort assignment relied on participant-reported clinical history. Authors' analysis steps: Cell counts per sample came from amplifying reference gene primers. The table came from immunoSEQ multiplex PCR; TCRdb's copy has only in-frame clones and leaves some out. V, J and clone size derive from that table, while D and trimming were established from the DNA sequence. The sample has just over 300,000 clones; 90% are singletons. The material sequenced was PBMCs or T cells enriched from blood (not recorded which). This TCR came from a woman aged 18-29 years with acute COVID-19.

The CDR3 sequence is CASSEGTNYGYTF. The CDR3 DNA reads TGTGCCAGCAGTGAGGGGACAAACTATGGCTACACCTTC. The chain recombines TRBV25-1 with TRBJ1-2, with a weak D call TRBD1 (6 bases). Trimming shortened V by 3 bases and J by 2 bases, and 7 bases separated the two germline ends. This CDR3 has 13 amino acids. The germline V gene encodes CDR1 MGHDK and CDR2 SYGVNS.